Detailed here is one T cell receptor beta chain. Its antigen remains unknown. This entry comes from a study of blood T cells in healthy people across ages. Study-wide context: Template switching caught about one barcoded beta molecule for each two T cells. Overall study results and limits: It was not possible, with unsorted PBMCs, to conclusively compare naive and antigen-experienced cells. Diversity of TCR beta per million T cells declined in a roughly linear way with age.

The CDR3 runs 14 residues. The V gene's germline CDR1 is DFQATT and CDR2 SNEGSKA (reference sequence). The V gene end was trimmed by 1 base and the J gene end by 6 bases; junction bases not matched to a gene: 5. Per individual sample, total RNA of at least 6 micrograms was extracted. Primed by a sample-barcoded 5' primer and a J-beta primer mix, a second PCR proceeded for roughly 6 to 12 cycles. TCRdb independently ran MiXCR on the 5' RACE reads; one entry per CDR3 protein. The repertoire holds around 1.7 million distinct CDR3 sequences, with 28% as singletons. The sequence was collected from a young woman in good health. The specimen was blood. This rearrangement joins TRBV20-1 to TRBJ2-1; TRBD2 aligns across 8 bases. For the CDR3, the DNA is TGCAGTGCTAGAGGAGGCGGGGGGTTCAATGAGCAGTTCTTC. Its protein is CSARGGGGFNEQFF.